The clone carrying this T cell receptor (beta chain) was recorded a few times. TCRdb used MiXCR to reprocess the RT-PCR reads, holding one entry per CDR3 protein. This sample has approximately 200,000 distinct CDR3 sequences, with around 41% found just once. This entry belongs to a study of patients and donors after allogeneic stem cell transplantation. With V trimmed by 7 bases and J by 3 bases, 9 bases remained unmatched. The CDR3 covers 15 residues. Germline V lookup: CDR1 MNHEY, CDR2 SMNVEV (reference sequence). The chain is built from TRBV27 and TRBJ2-7, with 10 bases lining up with TRBD1. The sequence was obtained from a human donor who was either an allogeneic HSCT recipient or a stem cell or donor lymphocyte infusion donor (not recorded which). It is not recorded whose cells these are; they may come from a transplant donor. Sequencing was carried out using blood, either unsorted or a sorted T cell fraction (not recorded which). The CDR3 sequence is CASTQWGTGDYEQYF. CDR3 bases: TGTGCCAGCACCCAATGGGGGACAGGGGACTACGAGCAGTACTTC.